A selection of T cell receptor beta chains follows, all from one sample in a study of early T cells in non-severe SARS-CoV-2 infection. Using its own MiXCR run on the 5' RACE reads, TCRdb lists one record per CDR3 protein. The table includes more than 50,000 distinct CDR3 sequences, approximately 12% detected once. The starting material was whole blood, obtained at baseline. All receptors come from an adult who was a healthcare worker with PCR-confirmed SARS-CoV-2 infection or an uninfected control (not recorded which). The CDR3 runs from the conserved cysteine through the conserved F or W. The order of the fields is J gene, V gene, clone size, D gene, CDR3 protein, CDR3 DNA. The D gene is left open where the match is weak. Rows may omit the clone size; those that give it use once, few, many or a size class.

j_call: TRBJ2-1
v_call: TRBV12-3/TRBV12-4
clone_size: -
d_call: TRBD2
cdr3_aa: CASSKRTSGYNEQFF
cdr3_nt: TGTGCCAGCAGTAAGCGGACTAGCGGTTACAATGAGCAGTTCTTC

j_call: TRBJ2-3
v_call: TRBV20-1
clone_size: few
d_call: -
cdr3_aa: CSAIERTSTDTQYF
cdr3_nt: TGCAGTGCTATCGAGCGGACTAGCACAGATACGCAGTATTTT

j_call: TRBJ1-6
v_call: TRBV12-3/TRBV12-4
clone_size: few
d_call: -
cdr3_aa: CASSLRQVYNSPLHF
cdr3_nt: TGTGCCAGCAGTTTAAGACAGGTTTATAATTCACCCCTCCACTTT

j_call: TRBJ2-2
v_call: TRBV6-2/TRBV6-3
clone_size: -
d_call: TRBD2
cdr3_aa: CASSSAGGLYTGELFF
cdr3_nt: TGTGCCAGCAGTTCAGCGGGGGGGCTGTACACCGGGGAGCTGTTTTTT

j_call: TRBJ2-3
v_call: TRBV20-1
clone_size: -
d_call: -
cdr3_aa: CSAPDAGWMQYF
cdr3_nt: TGCAGTGCGCCGGACGCGGGATGGATGCAGTATTTT

j_call: TRBJ2-3
v_call: TRBV3-1
clone_size: many
d_call: TRBD2
cdr3_aa: CASSQGLAGGSTQYF
cdr3_nt: TGTGCCAGCAGCCAAGGACTAGCGGGAGGATCTACGCAGTATTTT

j_call: TRBJ2-1
v_call: TRBV27
clone_size: -
d_call: TRBD2
cdr3_aa: CASSLSAGGYNEQFF
cdr3_nt: TGTGCCAGCAGTTTATCAGCGGGGGGGTACAATGAGCAGTTCTTC

j_call: TRBJ2-7
v_call: TRBV2
clone_size: few
d_call: TRBD1
cdr3_aa: CASRGTGQSYEQYF
cdr3_nt: TGTGCCAGCAGGGGCACGGGACAGTCCTACGAGCAGTACTTC

j_call: TRBJ2-4
v_call: TRBV28
clone_size: few
d_call: -
cdr3_aa: CASSYGGNIQYF
cdr3_nt: TGTGCCAGCAGTTATGGGGGGAACATTCAGTACTTC

j_call: TRBJ2-7
v_call: TRBV4-3
clone_size: -
d_call: TRBD2
cdr3_aa: CASSQGEAGGYGSYEQYF
cdr3_nt: TGCGCCAGCAGCCAAGGTGAAGCGGGAGGCTATGGGTCCTACGAGCAGTACTTC

j_call: TRBJ2-3
v_call: TRBV12-5
clone_size: many
d_call: -
cdr3_aa: CASGLITDTQYF
cdr3_nt: TGTGCTAGTGGTCTTATCACAGATACGCAGTATTTT

j_call: TRBJ1-1
v_call: TRBV30
clone_size: few
d_call: -
cdr3_aa: CAWNPRWQTEAFF
cdr3_nt: TGTGCCTGGAACCCGAGGTGGCAGACTGAAGCTTTCTTT

j_call: TRBJ2-2
v_call: TRBV7-9
clone_size: -
d_call: -
cdr3_aa: CASSFGAATTGELFF
cdr3_nt: TGTGCCAGCAGCTTCGGGGCAGCTACCACCGGGGAGCTGTTTTTT

j_call: TRBJ2-1
v_call: TRBV6-6
clone_size: -
d_call: TRBD2
cdr3_aa: CASSETSGGSEQFF
cdr3_nt: TGTGCCAGCAGTGAGACTAGCGGGGGAAGTGAGCAGTTCTTC

j_call: TRBJ2-7
v_call: TRBV28
clone_size: -
d_call: -
cdr3_aa: CASTSNSYEQYF
cdr3_nt: TGTGCCAGCACCTCCAATTCCTACGAGCAGTACTTC

j_call: TRBJ1-3
v_call: TRBV12-3/TRBV12-4
clone_size: -
d_call: -
cdr3_aa: CASSLRIDAKTKKYF
cdr3_nt: TGTGCCAGCAGTTTACGGATAGATGCCAAAACGAAGAAATATTTT

j_call: TRBJ2-1
v_call: TRBV11-2
clone_size: -
d_call: TRBD1
cdr3_aa: CASTSMDRGYNEQFF
cdr3_nt: TGTGCCAGCACCTCGATGGACAGGGGGTACAATGAGCAGTTCTTC

j_call: TRBJ2-5
v_call: TRBV10-2
clone_size: many
d_call: TRBD1
cdr3_aa: CASTNLGTGGQETQYF
cdr3_nt: TGCGCCAGCACAAATCTCGGGACAGGGGGCCAGGAGACCCAGTACTTC

j_call: TRBJ2-1
v_call: TRBV2
clone_size: many
d_call: -
cdr3_aa: CASEYSSYNEQFF
cdr3_nt: TGTGCCAGTGAGTATAGCTCCTACAATGAGCAGTTCTTC

j_call: TRBJ2-3
v_call: TRBV7-2
clone_size: -
d_call: TRBD2
cdr3_aa: CASSFQAGGLTDTQYF
cdr3_nt: TGTGCCAGCAGCTTTCAGGCGGGAGGGCTCACAGATACGCAGTATTTT

j_call: TRBJ2-1
v_call: TRBV29-1
clone_size: -
d_call: -
cdr3_aa: CSVVVYNEQFF
cdr3_nt: TGCAGCGTTGTAGTCTACAATGAGCAGTTCTTC

j_call: TRBJ2-7
v_call: TRBV14
clone_size: -
d_call: TRBD1
cdr3_aa: CASSSRTGTLYEQYF
cdr3_nt: TGTGCCAGCAGCAGCCGGACAGGGACCCTGTACGAGCAGTACTTC

j_call: TRBJ1-1
v_call: TRBV25-1
clone_size: -
d_call: -
cdr3_aa: CASSQMGAEAFF
cdr3_nt: TGTGCCAGCAGTCAAATGGGAGCTGAAGCTTTCTTT

j_call: TRBJ2-1
v_call: TRBV7-9
clone_size: many
d_call: TRBD2
cdr3_aa: CASSSPAGGAYNEQFF
cdr3_nt: TGTGCCAGCAGCTCCCCCGCGGGAGGGGCTTACAATGAGCAGTTCTTC

j_call: TRBJ2-3
v_call: TRBV5-5
clone_size: few
d_call: -
cdr3_aa: CASSFRDPGTDTQYF
cdr3_nt: TGTGCCAGCAGCTTTAGGGACCCTGGGACAGATACGCAGTATTTT

j_call: TRBJ2-1
v_call: TRBV6-2/TRBV6-3
clone_size: many
d_call: -
cdr3_aa: CASTWDSYNEQFF
cdr3_nt: TGTGCCAGCACGTGGGACTCCTACAATGAGCAGTTCTTC

j_call: TRBJ1-3
v_call: TRBV6-5
clone_size: -
d_call: -
cdr3_aa: CASSYRVRRNTIYF
cdr3_nt: TGTGCCAGCAGTTACAGGGTGCGGAGAAACACCATATATTTT

j_call: TRBJ2-3
v_call: TRBV5-1
clone_size: -
d_call: TRBD1
cdr3_aa: CASSHRDRDTDTQYF
cdr3_nt: TGCGCCAGCAGTCACCGGGACAGGGACACAGATACGCAGTATTTT

j_call: TRBJ2-2
v_call: TRBV10-1
clone_size: -
d_call: TRBD2
cdr3_aa: CASSENPGLALGGELFF
cdr3_nt: TGCGCCAGCAGTGAAAACCCGGGACTAGCTTTAGGCGGGGAGCTGTTTTTT

j_call: TRBJ2-7
v_call: TRBV6-5
clone_size: many
d_call: -
cdr3_aa: CASATGSPYEQYF
cdr3_nt: TGTGCCAGCGCTACCGGGAGCCCCTACGAGCAGTACTTC

j_call: TRBJ1-5
v_call: TRBV7-9
clone_size: many
d_call: TRBD1
cdr3_aa: CASSLGTDSNQPQHF
cdr3_nt: TGTGCCAGCAGCTTGGGGACAGATAGCAATCAGCCCCAGCATTTT

j_call: TRBJ1-5
v_call: TRBV19
clone_size: -
d_call: -
cdr3_aa: CASSIRGQPQHF
cdr3_nt: TGTGCCAGTAGTATTCGAGGACAGCCCCAGCATTTT

j_call: TRBJ1-5
v_call: TRBV28
clone_size: -
d_call: -
cdr3_aa: CASSFKAGRHNQPQHF
cdr3_nt: TGTGCCAGCAGTTTCAAGGCAGGGCGACACAATCAGCCCCAGCATTTT

j_call: TRBJ2-7
v_call: TRBV29-1
clone_size: -
d_call: TRBD2
cdr3_aa: CSVAIAGGSYEQYF
cdr3_nt: TGCAGCGTTGCGATAGCGGGAGGTTCCTACGAGCAGTACTTC

j_call: TRBJ1-1
v_call: TRBV7-2
clone_size: -
d_call: -
cdr3_aa: CASSLRLNTEAFF
cdr3_nt: TGTGCCAGCAGCTTGAGATTAAACACTGAAGCTTTCTTT

j_call: TRBJ2-1
v_call: TRBV14
clone_size: few
d_call: TRBD2
cdr3_aa: CASSQQAGGPVSYNEQFF
cdr3_nt: TGTGCCAGCAGCCAACAAGCGGGGGGGCCTGTATCCTACAATGAGCAGTTCTTC

j_call: TRBJ2-5
v_call: TRBV28
clone_size: -
d_call: -
cdr3_aa: CASTSLGEETQYF
cdr3_nt: TGTGCCAGCACTAGTCTAGGGGAAGAGACCCAGTACTTC

j_call: TRBJ2-3
v_call: TRBV28
clone_size: few
d_call: -
cdr3_aa: CASSLGIVGADTQYF
cdr3_nt: TGTGCCAGCAGTTTGGGGATAGTAGGCGCAGATACGCAGTATTTT

j_call: TRBJ2-7
v_call: TRBV7-9
clone_size: few
d_call: TRBD2
cdr3_aa: CASSLLAGYEQYF
cdr3_nt: TGTGCCAGCAGCTTACTAGCGGGGTACGAGCAGTACTTC

j_call: TRBJ1-6
v_call: TRBV12-3/TRBV12-4
clone_size: -
d_call: TRBD1
cdr3_aa: CASSLGQHNSPLHF
cdr3_nt: TGTGCCAGCAGTTTGGGACAGCATAATTCACCCCTCCACTTT

j_call: TRBJ1-1
v_call: TRBV9
clone_size: -
d_call: -
cdr3_aa: CASGGTVNTEAFF
cdr3_nt: TGTGCCAGCGGCGGGACTGTGAACACTGAAGCTTTCTTT

j_call: TRBJ1-1
v_call: TRBV10-2
clone_size: -
d_call: -
cdr3_aa: CASRGFGATEAFF
cdr3_nt: TGCGCCAGCAGGGGATTTGGGGCCACTGAAGCTTTCTTT

j_call: TRBJ2-7
v_call: TRBV11-2
clone_size: many
d_call: TRBD1
cdr3_aa: CASSQLDRGYEQYF
cdr3_nt: TGTGCCAGCAGCCAACTCGACAGGGGGTACGAGCAGTACTTC

j_call: TRBJ2-2
v_call: TRBV20-1
clone_size: many
d_call: TRBD1
cdr3_aa: CSAGGDRVSGELFF
cdr3_nt: TGCAGTGCTGGTGGGGACAGGGTCAGCGGGGAGCTGTTTTTT

j_call: TRBJ2-7
v_call: TRBV18
clone_size: -
d_call: -
cdr3_aa: CASSPPNPQGHYEQYF
cdr3_nt: TGTGCCAGCTCACCACCGAATCCGCAGGGTCACTACGAGCAGTACTTC